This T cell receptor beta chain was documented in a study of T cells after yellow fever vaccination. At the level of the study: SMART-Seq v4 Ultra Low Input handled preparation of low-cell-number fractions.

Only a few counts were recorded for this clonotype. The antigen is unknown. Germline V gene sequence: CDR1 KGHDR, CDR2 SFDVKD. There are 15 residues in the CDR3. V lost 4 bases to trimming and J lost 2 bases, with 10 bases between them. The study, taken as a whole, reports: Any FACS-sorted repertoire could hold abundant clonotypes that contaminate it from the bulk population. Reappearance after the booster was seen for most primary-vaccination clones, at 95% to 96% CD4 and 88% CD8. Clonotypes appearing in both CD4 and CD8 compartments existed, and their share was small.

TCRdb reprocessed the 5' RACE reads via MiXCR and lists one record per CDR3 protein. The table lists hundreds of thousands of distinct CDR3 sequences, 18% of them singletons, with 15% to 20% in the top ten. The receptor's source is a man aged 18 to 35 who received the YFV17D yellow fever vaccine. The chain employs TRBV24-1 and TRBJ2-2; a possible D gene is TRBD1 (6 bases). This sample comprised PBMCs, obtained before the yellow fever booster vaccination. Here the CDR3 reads CATSERTVNTGELFF. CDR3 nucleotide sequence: TGTGCCACCAGTGAGCGGACAGTTAACACCGGGGAGCTGTTTTTT.